This TCR beta chain was recorded in a study of T cells in Graves' hyperthyroidism and ophthalmopathy. Points from the study as a whole: It was a median 6.5 months before onset that the model predicted ophthalmopathy. Within blood appeared most thyroid clonotypes that had expanded above 0.001.

As to this clonotype: Its antigen is undetermined. A read error is possible here, since a much larger clone lies one base away.

Fresh peripheral blood, 9.5 to 10 ml of it, supplied the PBMCs. The germline gives CDR1 SQVTM, CDR2 ANQGSEA. The CDR3 covers 15 residues. The TCR beta CDR3 regions underwent amplification using RNA transcripts as the source. The HTBI primer set drove a first-round RT-PCR of the TCR CDR3. TCRdb ran MiXCR on the multiplex PCR reads and lists one entry per CDR3 protein. Of some 570,000 distinct CDR3 sequences listed, approximately 14% are singletons. The source material was blood. The chain joins TRBV29-1 to TRBJ2-2; D could derive from TRBD1 or TRBD2 (5 bases each). The clonotype was recovered from a woman between 18 and 30 years old with Graves' ophthalmopathy. This CDR3 reads CSVGPGTENIGELFF. CDR3 in DNA: TGCAGCGTTGGACCCGGGACGGAAAACATCGGGGAGCTGTTTTTT.